These 16 T cell receptor beta chains were all obtained from the same sample, sequenced in a study of blood T cells in healthy people across ages. The authors ran a second PCR of about 7 to 11 cycles using a sample-barcoded 5' primer and a J-beta primer mix. A single record per CDR3 protein comes from TCRdb applying MiXCR to the 5' RACE reads. Of 730,000 or so distinct CDR3 sequences listed, roughly 44% are singletons. Sequences were obtained from blood. Receptors originate from a woman aged 60 to 75 in good health.

In its sample, this clonotype was seen once. An end of the junction differs from the germline gene, which may be a read error. The chain links TRBV7-7 to TRBJ2-1; the match to TRBD2 covers 12 bases. Germline loops: CDR1 SSHAT, CDR2 FNYEAQ (reference sequence). The CDR3 is made up of 15 amino acids. CDR3 bases: TGTGCTAGCAGCCCAGGACTAGCGGGACGGGATGAGCAGTTCTTC. This translates into CASSPGLAGRDEQFF.

Here the CDR3 reads CSASFRDTQYF. The CDR3 region has the DNA TGCAGTGCTAGCTTTAGAGATACGCAGTATTTT. This chain connects TRBV20-1 to TRBJ2-3; no clear D. CDR1 is DFQATT and CDR2 is SNEGSKA in the germline V gene (reference sequence). This CDR3 contains 11 residues. V was clipped by 3 bases and J by 5 bases, with 6 bases between them.

The gene calls are TRBV24-1 and TRBJ2-5; 9 positions agree with TRBD1. The J call may be wrong; the DNA end is better matched by TRBJ2-7. This CDR3 contains 13 residues. Germline CDR1 KGHDR, CDR2 SFDVKD. In nucleotides, the CDR3 is TGTGCCACCAGAGGGACAGGGTCACACGAGCAGTACTTC. This sequence encodes CATRGTGSHEQYF.

The rearrangement uses TRBV15 and TRBJ1-2; D not certain. The germline V gene encodes CDR1 LNHNV and CDR2 YYDKDF (reference sequence). The CDR3 spans 12 residues. Trimming shortened V by 0 bases and J by 5 bases, and 4 bases separated the two germline ends. The CDR3 loop reads CATSRDAYGYTF. CDR3 DNA sequence: TGTGCCACCAGCAGAGATGCATATGGCTACACCTTC.

The chain links TRBV29-1 to TRBJ2-4, with D tentatively TRBD2 (5 bases). This CDR3 comprises 11 residues. The V end was cut by 4 bases, the J end by 9 bases, with 10 bases between. Germline CDR1 reads SQVTM; CDR2 reads ANQGSEA. The CDR3 sequence is CSVVKGSIQYF. The CDR3 DNA is TGCAGCGTTGTAAAAGGGAGCATTCAGTACTTC. Complete variable domain (other parts from reference TRBV29-1 and TRBJ2-4): SAVISQKPSRDICQRGTSLTIQCQVDSQVTMMFWYRQQPGQSLTLIATANQGSEATYESGFVIDKFPISRPNLTFSTLTVSNMSPEDSSIYLCSVVKGSIQYFGAGTRLSVL.

This clonotype came up many times. This sequence joins TRBV27 and TRBJ2-5, with D tentatively TRBD1 (6 bases). CDR1 and CDR2 (germline): MNHEY, SMNVEV (reference sequence). The CDR3 runs 14 residues. Trimming stripped 6 bases from V and 5 bases from J, with 16 bases between. CDR3 nucleotides: TGTGCCAGCAGGCTACAGGGTGTGGGGGAGACCCAGTACTTC. This encodes CASRLQGVGETQYF.

The CDR3 bases are TGCAGTGCTAGAGTCTTGGTTGGGAGCGGGGGGGCCGACGAGCAGTACTTC. Translation: CSARVLVGSGGADEQYF. The gene calls are TRBV20-1 and TRBJ2-5; TRBD2 matches 10 bases. The J call could be wrong; TRBJ2-7 is a better fit for the DNA end. Germline assignment: CDR1 DFQATT and CDR2 SNEGSKA (reference sequence). The length of the CDR3 is 17 residues.

The chain uses TRBV20-1 and TRBJ2-7, with D unclear. The CDR3 length is 12 residues. Trimming cost V 4 bases and J 0 bases, with 7 bases left between them. Germline CDR1 is DFQATT and CDR2 is SNEGSKA (reference sequence). The DNA for the CDR3 is TGCAGTGCTATAGGCAGCTCCTACGAGCAGTACTTC. Translated, it gives CSAIGSSYEQYF.

This clonotype occurred many times. This rearrangement joins TRBV10-3 to TRBJ2-5, with D perhaps given as TRBD1 or TRBD2 (5 bases each). The CDR3 spans 13 residues. Germline V gene sequence: CDR1 ENHRY, CDR2 SYGVKD. Trimming pared 1 base from V and 3 bases from J, leaving 6 bases between. The CDR3 sequence is CAISELGEETQYF. CDR3 bases: TGTGCCATCAGTGAGTTGGGGGAAGAGACCCAGTACTTC.

Points on this clonotype: Because the CDR3 is missing its conserved closing phenylalanine or tryptophan, this is likely a read error. This chain connects TRBV12-5 to TRBJ1-4, with D perhaps matching TRBD1 (5 bases). CDR3 length: 13 residues. Germline CDR1 LGHNT, CDR2 FRNRAP. Trimming shortened V by 7 bases and J by 3 bases, and 9 bases separated the two germline ends. CDR3 loop: CASAPGSNEKLFL. The CDR3 DNA sequence: TGTGCTAGTGCCCCAGGGTCTAATGAAAAACTGTTTTTA.

V gene TRBV6-5 combines with J gene TRBJ1-6, with a possible D match to TRBD1 (5 bases). From germline, CDR1 is MNHEY and CDR2 SVGAGI. V lost 10 bases to trimming and J lost 3 bases, with 19 bases between them. The CDR3 runs to 16 residues. CDR3 residues: CATHVTGSSYNSPLHF. CDR3 DNA: TGTGCCACCCATGTAACAGGATCAAGCTATAATTCACCCCTCCACTTT.

In its sample, this clonotype was seen a few times. The chain combines TRBV7-9 with TRBJ2-7; 7 bases are a match to TRBD1. Germline CDR1 SEHNR, CDR2 FQNEAQ (reference sequence). CDR3 length: 15 amino acids. The trim removed 5 bases at V and 0 bases at J, leaving 7 bases unmatched. Here the CDR3 DNA reads TGTGCCAGCAGCCACGAGGGGGCCATCTCCTACGAGCAGTACTTC. This encodes CASSHEGAISYEQYF.

The chain uses TRBV2 and TRBJ1-4; TRBD1 might be the D (5 bases). The germline V and J ends were trimmed by 4 bases and 0 bases, with 9 bases remaining between them. Germline CDR1 and CDR2: SNHLY and FYNNEI. The CDR3 sequence is 15 residues long. The DNA of the CDR3 is TGTGCCAGCAGTGCCGACAGTGCAACTAATGAAAAACTGTTTTTT. Amino acids: CASSADSATNEKLFF.

The chain combines TRBV25-1 with TRBJ1-2; 8 positions agree with TRBD1. V shed 11 bases, J shed 9 bases, and the junction held 14 bases outside the gene matches. The germline V gene has CDR1 MGHDK and CDR2 SYGVNS. This CDR3 is built from 13 residues. CDR3 region: CAVRTQGAERYTF. The CDR3 nucleotides are TGTGCCGTAAGAACCCAGGGGGCAGAGCGCTACACCTTC.

The gene calls are TRBV11-2 and TRBJ2-7, with D maybe TRBD2 (5 bases). The CDR3 sequence is 11 residues long. Germline V gene sequence: CDR1 SGHAT, CDR2 FQNNGV. Trimming removed 4 bases from V and 11 bases from J, with 12 bases in between. CDR3 region: CASSSPAGKYF. CDR3 in DNA: TGTGCCAGCAGCTCGCCGGCCGGGAAGTACTTC.

This clonotype was observed a single time. Possible read error: a much larger clone is one base away. Because it lacks the conserved phenylalanine or tryptophan at the end, this CDR3 is likely a read error. V is TRBV27 and J is TRBJ2-5, with a tentative D call TRBD2 (6 bases). Trimming stripped 2 bases from V and 4 bases from J, with 14 bases between. CDR1 MNHEY and CDR2 SMNVEV come from the germline V gene (reference sequence). The CDR3 loop spans 15 amino acids. CDR3 sequence (DNA): TGTGCCAGCAGTTTAGCGGGGAGACAGAGAGAGACCCAGTACTTG. Residues: CASSLAGRQRETQYL.